This TCR beta chain is from a study of identical twins. This clonotype has only a few counts. The germline V gene encodes CDR1 SGHAT and CDR2 FQNNGV. The CDR3 is made up of 13 amino acids. With 3 bases removed from V and 4 bases from J, the gap between germline ends came to 9 bases. TCRdb fed the 5' RACE reads into MiXCR, producing one record per CDR3 protein. The repertoire includes approximately 590,000 distinct CDR3 sequences, over 8.5% of them detected once, and under 3% sits in the top ten. These data were also filed under a second study, of yellow fever vaccine responses in identical twins.

Sequencing used PBMCs. The TCR comes from a woman aged 18-29 years in good health. The chain is built from TRBV11-2 and TRBJ1-1; D remains ambiguous. Written as DNA, the CDR3 is TGTGCCAGCAGCTTGTGGGGAGGCACTGAAGCTTTCTTT. Translated: CASSLWGGTEAFF. Complete variable domain (other parts from reference TRBV11-2 and TRBJ1-1): EAGVAQSPRYKIIEKRQSVAFWCNPISGHATLYWYQQILGQGPKLLIQFQNNGVVDDSQLPKDRFSAERLKGVDSTLKIQPAKLEDSAVYLCASSLWGGTEAFFGQGTRLTVV.